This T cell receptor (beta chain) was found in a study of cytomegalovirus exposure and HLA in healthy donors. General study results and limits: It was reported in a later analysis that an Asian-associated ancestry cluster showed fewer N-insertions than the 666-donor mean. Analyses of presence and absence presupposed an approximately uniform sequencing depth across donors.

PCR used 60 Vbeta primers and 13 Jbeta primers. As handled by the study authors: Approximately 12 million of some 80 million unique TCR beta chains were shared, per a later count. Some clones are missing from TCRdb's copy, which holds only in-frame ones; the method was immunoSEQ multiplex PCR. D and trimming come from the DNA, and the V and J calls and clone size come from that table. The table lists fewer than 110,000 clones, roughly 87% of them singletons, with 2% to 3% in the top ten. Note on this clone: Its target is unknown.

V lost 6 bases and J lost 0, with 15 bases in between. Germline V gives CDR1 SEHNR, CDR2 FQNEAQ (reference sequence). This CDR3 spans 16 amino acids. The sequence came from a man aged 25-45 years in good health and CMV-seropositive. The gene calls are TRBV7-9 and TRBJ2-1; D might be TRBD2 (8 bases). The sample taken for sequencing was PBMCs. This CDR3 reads CASRPRGDSSYNEQFF. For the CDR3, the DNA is TGTGCCAGCAGACCGCGGGGGGACAGCTCCTACAATGAGCAGTTCTTC.